The present T cell receptor beta chain was sequenced within a study of OX40 agonist ivuxolimab in advanced cancers. Germline CDR1 and CDR2: SGHKS and YYEKEE (reference sequence). This CDR3 region has 14 residues. Deletions cut 3 bases from V and 3 bases from J, with 10 bases between. Measured with immunoSEQ multiplex PCR; TCRdb has only the in-frame clones, and not every one. The table lists about 91,000 clones, about 89% of them singletons, with more than 4% in the top ten. This clonotype was sampled from an adult with an advanced solid tumor such as melanoma, head and neck, liver or kidney cancer. Sequenced here: CD4+ or CD8+ T cells sorted from blood, sampled in a trial of the OX40 agonist ivuxolimab. The chain has TRBV5-5 and TRBJ1-5; the D is unclear. CDR3 residues: CASSSDPLNQPQHF. The CDR3 bases are TGTGCCAGCAGCTCGGACCCCCTCAATCAGCCCCAGCATTTT.